The 9 T cell receptor beta chains below come from one sample, sequenced in a study of vaccination and CD4 T cells after COVID-19. An Oncomine TCR Beta short-read assay was used to sequence the DNA from cultured CD4+ T cells. From the PCR reads, TCRdb called clonotypes with MiXCR, one entry per CDR3 protein. The sample includes 22,000 or so distinct CDR3 sequences, approximately 40% seen only once; the top ten take 14%. The treatment here: roughly ten-day PBMC culture with coronavirus spike peptide pools or control peptides (ViraFEST assay). Their target antigens are unknown. The material sequenced was CD4+ T cells from blood, cultured in vitro. These receptors were obtained from a human donor who had recovered from COVID-19.

This clonotype appeared a few times. The V gene is TRBV6-1, the J gene TRBJ2-3, with D possibly TRBD2 on 5 matching bases. The V gene lost 8 bases and the J gene lost 2 bases, with 14 bases spanning the gap. Germline CDR1 and CDR2: MNHNS and SASEGT. The CDR3 runs 14 residues. The CDR3 DNA sequence: TGTGCCAGCGCGATTAGCGAGTTCACAGATACGCAGTATTTT. Its translation is CASAISEFTDTQYF.

The V and J genes are TRBV29-1 and TRBJ2-7, with a possible D match to TRBD2 (7 bases). Trimming took off 4 bases at V and 0 bases at J, with 13 bases between the two ends. There are 14 residues in the CDR3. Germline CDR1 and CDR2: SQVTM and ANQGSEA. The DNA for the CDR3 is TGCAGCGTTGTAGGGGGGGTCGGCTCCTACGAGCAGTACTTC. Encoded protein: CSVVGGVGSYEQYF.

The V call is TRBV5-1, the J call TRBJ1-1; TRBD1 might be the D (6 bases). Germline CDR1 and CDR2: SGHRS and YFSETQ. V lost 2 bases to trimming and J lost 1 base, with 9 bases between them. This CDR3 is built from 14 residues. The CDR3 protein is CASSFKDRNTEAFF. The CDR3, as DNA: TGCGCCAGCAGCTTCAAGGACAGGAACACTGAAGCTTTCTTT.

This clonotype was observed a few times. The rearrangement links TRBV28 to TRBJ2-2, with TRBD2 identical over 15 bases. The trim removed 6 bases at V and 5 bases at J, leaving 10 bases unmatched. Per the germline V gene, CDR1 is MDHEN and CDR2 is SYDVKM. CDR3 size: 18 residues. CDR3 DNA sequence: TGTGCCAGCAGGTCCCACCTAGGACTAGCGGGGGGGACCGGGGAGCTGTTTTTT. This codes for CASRSHLGLAGGTGELFF.

The rearrangement uses TRBV20-1 and TRBJ2-3, with D unclear. The CDR3 extends over 12 amino acids. Trimming stripped 4 bases from V and 2 bases from J, with 7 bases between. Germline V gene lookup returns CDR1 DFQATT and CDR2 SNEGSKA (reference sequence). CDR3 region: CSANTVTDTQYF. The CDR3 DNA sequence: TGCAGTGCTAATACCGTCACAGATACGCAGTATTTT.

The rearrangement uses TRBV7-3 and TRBJ2-2; TRBD2 agrees at 8 bases. Germline lookup yields CDR1 SGHTA and CDR2 FQGTGA. V dropped 6 bases and J dropped 4; count of bases not matched to a gene: 10. The CDR3 covers 16 residues. Here the CDR3 DNA reads TGTGCCAGCAGTCAGAGCGGGGGCCTGGGCACCGGGGAGCTGTTTTTT. Its protein is CASSQSGGLGTGELFF.

This clonotype appeared a few times. The chain combines TRBV19 with TRBJ2-2; a weak D match, TRBD2 (6 bases). The CDR3 extends over 14 amino acids. Germline loops: CDR1 LNHDA, CDR2 SQIVND (reference sequence). V dropped 3 bases and J dropped 3 bases, with 8 bases sitting between them. CDR3 nucleotide sequence: TGTGCCAGTAGTATTCGGGGGTACACCGGGGAGCTGTTTTTT. It encodes CASSIRGYTGELFF. Supplemented by reference TRBV19 and TRBJ2-2, the full variable domain reads DGGITQSPKYLFRKEGQNVTLSCEQNLNHDAMYWYRQDPGQGLRLIYYSQIVNDFQKGDIAEGYSVSREKKESFPLTVTSAQKNPTAFYLCASSIRGYTGELFFGEGSRLTVL.

The chain employs TRBV11-2 and TRBJ2-3; no clear D. The V end lost 4 bases, the J end lost 2 bases, and 7 bases lay between the germline ends. There are 13 residues in the CDR3. CDR1 is SGHAT and CDR2 is FQNNGV in the germline V gene. CDR3 in DNA: TGTGCCAGCAGCTCGCGAAACACAGATACGCAGTATTTT. It is translated as CASSSRNTDTQYF.

The chain employs TRBV19 and TRBJ1-5; possibly TRBD1 for D (5 bases). This CDR3 is built from 17 residues. Germline CDR1 is LNHDA and CDR2 is SQIVND (reference sequence). V gave up 5 bases and J gave up 7 bases, with 24 bases separating them. CDR3 in amino acids: CASSPHGWGLEGQPQHF. Written as DNA, the CDR3 is TGTGCCAGTAGTCCCCATGGGTGGGGACTCGAGGGGCAGCCCCAGCATTTT.